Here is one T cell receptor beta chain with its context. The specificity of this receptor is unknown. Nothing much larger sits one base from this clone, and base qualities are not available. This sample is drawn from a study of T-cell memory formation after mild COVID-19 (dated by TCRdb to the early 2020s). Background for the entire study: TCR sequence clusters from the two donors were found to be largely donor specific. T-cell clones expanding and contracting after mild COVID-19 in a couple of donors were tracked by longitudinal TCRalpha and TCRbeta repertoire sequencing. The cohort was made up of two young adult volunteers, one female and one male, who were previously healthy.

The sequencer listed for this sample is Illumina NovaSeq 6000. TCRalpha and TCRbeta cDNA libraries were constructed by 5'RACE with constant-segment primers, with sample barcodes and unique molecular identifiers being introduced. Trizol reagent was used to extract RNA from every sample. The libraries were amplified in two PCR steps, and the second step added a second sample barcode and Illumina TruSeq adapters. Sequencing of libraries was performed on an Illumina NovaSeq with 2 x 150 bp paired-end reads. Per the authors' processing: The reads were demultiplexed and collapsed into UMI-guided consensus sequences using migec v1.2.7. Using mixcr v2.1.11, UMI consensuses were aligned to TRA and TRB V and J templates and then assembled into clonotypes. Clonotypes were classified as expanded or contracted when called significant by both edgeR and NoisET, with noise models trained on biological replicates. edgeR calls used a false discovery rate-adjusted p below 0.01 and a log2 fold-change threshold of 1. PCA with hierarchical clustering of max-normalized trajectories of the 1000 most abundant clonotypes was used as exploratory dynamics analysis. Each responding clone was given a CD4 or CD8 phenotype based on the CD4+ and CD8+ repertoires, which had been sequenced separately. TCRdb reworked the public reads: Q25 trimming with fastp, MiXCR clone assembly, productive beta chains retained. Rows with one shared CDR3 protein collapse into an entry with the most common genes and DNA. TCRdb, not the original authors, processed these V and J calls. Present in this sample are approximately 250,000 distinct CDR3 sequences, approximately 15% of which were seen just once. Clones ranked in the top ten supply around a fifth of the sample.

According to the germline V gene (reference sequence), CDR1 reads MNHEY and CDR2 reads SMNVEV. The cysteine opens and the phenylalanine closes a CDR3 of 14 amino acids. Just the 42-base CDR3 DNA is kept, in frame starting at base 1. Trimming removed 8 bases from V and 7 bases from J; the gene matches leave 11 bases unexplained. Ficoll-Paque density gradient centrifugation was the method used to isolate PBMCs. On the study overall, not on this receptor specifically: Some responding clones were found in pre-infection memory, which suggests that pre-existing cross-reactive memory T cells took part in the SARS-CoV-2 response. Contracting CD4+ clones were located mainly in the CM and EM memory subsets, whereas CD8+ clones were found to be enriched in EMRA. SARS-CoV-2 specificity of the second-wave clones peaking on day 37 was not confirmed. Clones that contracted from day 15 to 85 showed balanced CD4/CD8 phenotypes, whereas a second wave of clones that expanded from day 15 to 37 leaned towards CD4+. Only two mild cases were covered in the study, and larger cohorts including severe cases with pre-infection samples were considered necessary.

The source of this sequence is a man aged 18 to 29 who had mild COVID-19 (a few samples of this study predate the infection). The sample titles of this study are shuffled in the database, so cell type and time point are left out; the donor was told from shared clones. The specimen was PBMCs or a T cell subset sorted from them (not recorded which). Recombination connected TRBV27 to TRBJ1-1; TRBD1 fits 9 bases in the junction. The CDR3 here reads CASGRTGATIEAFF. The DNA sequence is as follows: TGTGCCAGCGGGCGGACAGGGGCTACCATTGAAGCTTTCTTT.